These 4 T cell receptor beta chains were sequenced from one sample in a study of PD-L1 blockade in urothelial cancer (dated by TCRdb to 2016 to 2017). Library creation used the immunoSEQ multiplex PCR assay. Drawn from immuneACCESS, this table holds only the in-frame rearrangements with V and J called that TCRdb kept. Clones are partly lost; checked studies trace under half to an unresolved V gene and leave the rest unexplained. A total of roughly 60,000 clones appear in this sample, roughly 87% of them only once. The ten top clones hold approximately 4% of the sample. Material: PBMCs, obtained around atezolizumab (anti-PD-L1) treatment. Every receptor here comes from a man aged 65-85 years with urothelial cancer.

The rearrangement links TRBV14 to TRBJ2-7; possible D gene TRBD1, 6 bases. CDR3 size: 18 residues. Per the germline V gene, CDR1 is SGHDN and CDR2 is FVKESK. V was pared by 0 bases and J by 3 bases, with 21 bases between. Written as DNA, the CDR3 is TGTGCCAGCAGCCAAGAAGGAGTAGGGCCAGGGGCGAGCTACGAGCAGTACTTC. This codes for CASSQEGVGPGASYEQYF.

The chain combines TRBV7-2 with TRBJ2-7; 10 nucleotides agree with TRBD2. After removal of 2 bases from V and 6 bases from J, the junction contained 4 bases not matched to a gene. CDR3 size: 14 residues. In germline, CDR1 is SGHTA, CDR2 FQGNSA. The CDR3 region is CASSLRAGGPEQYF. The CDR3 DNA reads TGTGCCAGCAGCTTAAGAGCGGGAGGGCCCGAGCAGTACTTC.

V and J are TRBV7-8 and TRBJ2-2; the D gene is possibly TRBD1 (6 bases). Between the trimmed V and J ends, which lost 6 bases and 1 base, there was a span of 9 bases. The CDR3 loop spans 14 amino acids. Germline values: CDR1 SGHVS, CDR2 FQNEAQ. In DNA form, the CDR3 reads TGTGCCAGCAGAATAGGGGGGAACACCGGGGAGCTGTTTTTT. Encoded protein: CASRIGGNTGELFF.

The chain carries TRBV15 and TRBJ2-7; 13 nucleotides match TRBD2. J gave up 0 bases and V 2 bases, and 10 bases lay outside the gene matches. This CDR3 is 19 amino acids long. In germline, CDR1 is LNHNV, CDR2 YYDKDF (reference sequence). CDR3 sequence reads: CATSRIRTSGRNPSYEQYF. CDR3 nucleotide sequence: TGTGCCACCAGCAGAATTAGGACTAGCGGGAGAAACCCCTCCTACGAGCAGTACTTC.